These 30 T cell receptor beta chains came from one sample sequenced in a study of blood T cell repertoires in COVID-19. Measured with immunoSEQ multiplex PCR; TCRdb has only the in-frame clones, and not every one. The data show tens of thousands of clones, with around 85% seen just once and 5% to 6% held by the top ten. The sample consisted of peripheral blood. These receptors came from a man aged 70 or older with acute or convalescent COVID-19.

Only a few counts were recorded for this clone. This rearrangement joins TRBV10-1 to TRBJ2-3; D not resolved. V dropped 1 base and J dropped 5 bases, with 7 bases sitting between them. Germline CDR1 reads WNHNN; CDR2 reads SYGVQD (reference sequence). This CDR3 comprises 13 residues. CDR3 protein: CASSEFQEDTQYF. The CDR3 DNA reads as TGCGCCAGCAGTGAGTTTCAGGAAGATACGCAGTATTTT.

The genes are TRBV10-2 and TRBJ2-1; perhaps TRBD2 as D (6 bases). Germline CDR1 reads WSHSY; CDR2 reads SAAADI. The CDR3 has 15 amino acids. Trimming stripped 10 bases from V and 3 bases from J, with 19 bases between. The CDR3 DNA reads TGCGCCACCCAGGGAGGCCTCCGCGGCTACAATGAGCAGTTCTTC. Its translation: CATQGGLRGYNEQFF.

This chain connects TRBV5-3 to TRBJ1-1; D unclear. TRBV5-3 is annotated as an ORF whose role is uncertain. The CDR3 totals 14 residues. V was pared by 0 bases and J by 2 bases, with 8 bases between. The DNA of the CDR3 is TGTGCCAGAAGCTTGGCACCGACTAACACTGAAGCTTTCTTT. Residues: CARSLAPTNTEAFF.

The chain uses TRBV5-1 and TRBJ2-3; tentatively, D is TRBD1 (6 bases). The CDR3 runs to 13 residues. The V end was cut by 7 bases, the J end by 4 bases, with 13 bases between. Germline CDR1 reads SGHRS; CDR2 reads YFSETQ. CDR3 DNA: TGCGCCAGCCTAGACAGGTATGCAGATACGCAGTATTTT. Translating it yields CASLDRYADTQYF.

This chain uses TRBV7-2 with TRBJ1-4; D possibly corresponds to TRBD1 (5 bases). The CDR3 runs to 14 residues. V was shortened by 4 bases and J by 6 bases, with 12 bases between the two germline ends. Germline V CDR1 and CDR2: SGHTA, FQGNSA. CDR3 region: CASSWLPGYEKLFF. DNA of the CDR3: TGTGCCAGCAGCTGGCTCCCAGGGTATGAAAAACTGTTTTTT.

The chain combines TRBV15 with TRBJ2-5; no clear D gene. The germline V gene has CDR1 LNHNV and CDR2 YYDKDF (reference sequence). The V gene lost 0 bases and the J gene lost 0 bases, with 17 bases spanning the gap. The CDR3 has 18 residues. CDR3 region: CATSRDPLTPWYQETQYF. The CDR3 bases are TGTGCCACCAGCAGAGATCCGTTGACACCATGGTACCAAGAGACCCAGTACTTC.

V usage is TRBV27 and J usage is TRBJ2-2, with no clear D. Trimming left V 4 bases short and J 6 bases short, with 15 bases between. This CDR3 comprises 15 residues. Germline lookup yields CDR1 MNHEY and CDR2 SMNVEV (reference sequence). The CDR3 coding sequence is TGTGCCAGCAGTTCCCGACCCGCGGCAGCCGGGGAGCTGTTTTTT. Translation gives CASSSRPAAAGELFF.

CDR3 sequence (DNA): TGTGCCAGCAGCCGGACCCCCCAGGGGATCACAGATACGCAGTATTTT. It yields the protein CASSRTPQGITDTQYF. The chain carries TRBV21-1 and TRBJ2-3; TRBD1, as called in the table, went unchecked against the DNA. TRBV21-1 is marked as a pseudogene. The CDR3 has 16 amino acids.

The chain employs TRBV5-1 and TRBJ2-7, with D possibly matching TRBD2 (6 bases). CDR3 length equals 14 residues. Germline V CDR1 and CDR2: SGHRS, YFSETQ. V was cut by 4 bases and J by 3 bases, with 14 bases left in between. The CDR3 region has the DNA TGCGCCAGCAGCAGGGACCTGGAGGGCTACGAGCAGTACTTC. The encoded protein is CASSRDLEGYEQYF.

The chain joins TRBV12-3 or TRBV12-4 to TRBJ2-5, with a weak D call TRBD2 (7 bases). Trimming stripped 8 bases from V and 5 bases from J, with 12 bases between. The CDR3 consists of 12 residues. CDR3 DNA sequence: TGTGCCAGCCAAGGGGGAGGGGAGACCCAGTACTTC. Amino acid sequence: CASQGGGETQYF.

The CDR3: CASSLWDREVEYGYTF. The DNA for the CDR3 is TGTGCCAGCAGCCTGTGGGACAGGGAGGTGGAGTATGGCTACACCTTC. V is TRBV3-1 (or the pseudogene TRBV3-2) and J is TRBJ1-2, with 9 bases lining up with TRBD1. The V gene end was trimmed by 4 bases and the J gene end by 5 bases; junction bases not matched to a gene: 11. The CDR3 is 16 amino acids. The germline CDR1 and CDR2 sequences are LGHDT and YNNKEL (reference sequence).

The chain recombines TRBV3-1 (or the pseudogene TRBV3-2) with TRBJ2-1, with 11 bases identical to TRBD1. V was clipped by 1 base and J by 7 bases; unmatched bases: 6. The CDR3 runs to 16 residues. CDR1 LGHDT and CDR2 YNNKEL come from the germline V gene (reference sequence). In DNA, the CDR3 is TGTGCCAGCAGCCAAGCTTACGGGACAGGGGGTAATGAGCAGTTCTTC. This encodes CASSQAYGTGGNEQFF.

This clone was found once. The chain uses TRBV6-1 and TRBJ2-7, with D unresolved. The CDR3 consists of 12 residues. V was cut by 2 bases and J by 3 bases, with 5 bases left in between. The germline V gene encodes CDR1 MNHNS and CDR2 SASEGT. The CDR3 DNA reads TGTGCCAGCAGTGAAAGGAGCTACGAGCAGTACTTC. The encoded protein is CASSERSYEQYF.

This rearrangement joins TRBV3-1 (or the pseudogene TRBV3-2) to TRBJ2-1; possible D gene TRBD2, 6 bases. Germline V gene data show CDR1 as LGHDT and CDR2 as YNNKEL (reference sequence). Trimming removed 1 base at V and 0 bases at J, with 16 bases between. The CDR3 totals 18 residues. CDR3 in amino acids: CASSQGIWAGSSYNEQFF. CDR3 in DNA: TGTGCCAGCAGCCAAGGGATCTGGGCGGGGAGCTCCTACAATGAGCAGTTCTTC.

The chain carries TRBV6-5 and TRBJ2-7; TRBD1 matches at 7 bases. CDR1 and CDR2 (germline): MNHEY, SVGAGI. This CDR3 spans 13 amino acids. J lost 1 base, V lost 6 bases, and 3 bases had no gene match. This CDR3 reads CASRGTVSYEQYF. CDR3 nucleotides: TGTGCCAGCAGGGGGACAGTTTCCTACGAGCAGTACTTC.

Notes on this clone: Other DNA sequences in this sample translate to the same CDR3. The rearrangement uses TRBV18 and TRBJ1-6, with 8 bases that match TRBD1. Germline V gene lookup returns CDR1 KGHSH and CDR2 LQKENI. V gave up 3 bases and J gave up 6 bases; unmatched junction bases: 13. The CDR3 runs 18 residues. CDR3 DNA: TGTGCCAGCTCACCGACCTCGACAGGGGTCATTGGTAATTCACCCCTCCACTTT. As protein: CASSPTSTGVIGNSPLHF.

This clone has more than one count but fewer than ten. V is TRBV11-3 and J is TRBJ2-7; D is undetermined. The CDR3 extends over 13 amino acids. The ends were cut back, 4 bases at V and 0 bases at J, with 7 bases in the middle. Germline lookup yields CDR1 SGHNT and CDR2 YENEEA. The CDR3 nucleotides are TGTGCCAGCAGCTCTACCGGCTCCTACGAGCAGTACTTC. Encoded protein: CASSSTGSYEQYF.

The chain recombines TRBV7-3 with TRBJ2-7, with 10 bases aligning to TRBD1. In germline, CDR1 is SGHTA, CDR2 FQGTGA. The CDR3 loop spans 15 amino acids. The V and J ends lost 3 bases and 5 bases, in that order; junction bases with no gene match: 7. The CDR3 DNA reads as TGTGCCAGCAGCTTCGGGACAGGGGCAAGGAACGAGCAGTACTTC. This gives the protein CASSFGTGARNEQYF.

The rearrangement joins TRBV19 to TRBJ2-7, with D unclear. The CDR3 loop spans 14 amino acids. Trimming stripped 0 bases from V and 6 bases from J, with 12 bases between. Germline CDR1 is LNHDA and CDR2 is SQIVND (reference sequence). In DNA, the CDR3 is TGTGCCAGTAGTATAGATCGAGACATCGCCGAGCAGTACTTC. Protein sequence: CASSIDRDIAEQYF.

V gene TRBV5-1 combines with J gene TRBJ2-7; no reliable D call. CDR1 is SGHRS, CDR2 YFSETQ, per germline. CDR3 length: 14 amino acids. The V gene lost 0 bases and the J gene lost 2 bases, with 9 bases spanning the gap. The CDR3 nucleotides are TGCGCCAGCAGCTTGGCCGTTACTACCTACGAGCAGTACTTC. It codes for CASSLAVTTYEQYF. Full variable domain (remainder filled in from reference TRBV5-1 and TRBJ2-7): KAGVTQTPRYLIKTRGQQVTLSCSPISGHRSVSWYQQTPGQGLQFLFEYFSETQRNKGNFPGRFSGRQFSNSRSEMNVSTLELGDSALYLCASSLAVTTYEQYFGPGTRLTVT.

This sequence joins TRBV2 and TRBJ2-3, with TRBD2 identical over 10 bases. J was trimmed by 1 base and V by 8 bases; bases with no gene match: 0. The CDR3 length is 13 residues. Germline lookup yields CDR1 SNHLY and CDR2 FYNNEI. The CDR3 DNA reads TGTGCCAGCGGACTAGCGGGCACAGATACGCAGTATTTT. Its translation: CASGLAGTDTQYF.

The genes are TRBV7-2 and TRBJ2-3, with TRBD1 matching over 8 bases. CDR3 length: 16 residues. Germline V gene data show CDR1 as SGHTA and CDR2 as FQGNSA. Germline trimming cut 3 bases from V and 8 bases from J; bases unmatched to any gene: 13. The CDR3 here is CASSFQGASVSGTQYF. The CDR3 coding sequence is TGTGCCAGCAGCTTTCAGGGGGCCTCAGTTTCGGGTACGCAGTATTTT.

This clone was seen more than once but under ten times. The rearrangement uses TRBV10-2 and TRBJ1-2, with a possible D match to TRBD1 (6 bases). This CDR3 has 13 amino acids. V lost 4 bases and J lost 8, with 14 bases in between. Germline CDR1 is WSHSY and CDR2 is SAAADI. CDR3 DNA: TGCGCCAGCAGTGTGCGGGGGCAGGGGGGCTACACCTTC. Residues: CASSVRGQGGYTF.

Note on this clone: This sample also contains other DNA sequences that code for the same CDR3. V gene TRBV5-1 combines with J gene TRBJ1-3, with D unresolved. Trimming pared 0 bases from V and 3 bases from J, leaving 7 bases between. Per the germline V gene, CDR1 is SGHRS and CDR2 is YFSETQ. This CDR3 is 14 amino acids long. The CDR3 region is CASSLAGSGNTIYF. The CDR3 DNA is TGCGCCAGCAGCTTGGCCGGGAGTGGAAACACCATATATTTT.

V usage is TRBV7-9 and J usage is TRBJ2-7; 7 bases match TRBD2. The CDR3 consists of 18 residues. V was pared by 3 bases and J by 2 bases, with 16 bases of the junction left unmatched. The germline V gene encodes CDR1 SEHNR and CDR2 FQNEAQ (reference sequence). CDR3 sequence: CASSFPMEGLPKTYEQYF. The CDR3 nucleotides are TGTGCCAGCAGCTTCCCTATGGAGGGACTACCGAAGACCTACGAGCAGTACTTC.

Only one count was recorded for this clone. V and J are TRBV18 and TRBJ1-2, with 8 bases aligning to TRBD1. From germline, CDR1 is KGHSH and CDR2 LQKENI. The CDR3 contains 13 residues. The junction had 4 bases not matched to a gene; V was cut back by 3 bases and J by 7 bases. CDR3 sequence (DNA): TGTGCCAGCTCACCGACAGGGGAGGGTGGCTACACCTTC. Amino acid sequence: CASSPTGEGGYTF.

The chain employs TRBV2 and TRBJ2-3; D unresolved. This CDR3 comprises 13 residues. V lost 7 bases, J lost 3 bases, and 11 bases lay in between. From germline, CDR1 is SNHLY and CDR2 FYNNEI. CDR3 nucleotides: TGTGCCAGCACGTACGACTTTACAGATACGCAGTATTTT. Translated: CASTYDFTDTQYF.

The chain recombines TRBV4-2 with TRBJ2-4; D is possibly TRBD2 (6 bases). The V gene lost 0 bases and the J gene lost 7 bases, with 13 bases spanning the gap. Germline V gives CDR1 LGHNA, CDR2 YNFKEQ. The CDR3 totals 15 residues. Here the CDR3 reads CASSQEAGRMNIQYF. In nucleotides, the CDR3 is TGTGCCAGCAGCCAAGAGGCGGGGCGTATGAACATTCAGTACTTC.

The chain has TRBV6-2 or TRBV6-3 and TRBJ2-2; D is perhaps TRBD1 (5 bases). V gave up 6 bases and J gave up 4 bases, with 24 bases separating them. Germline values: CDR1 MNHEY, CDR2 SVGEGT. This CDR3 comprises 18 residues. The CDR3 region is CASSPRTDSLRGTGELFF. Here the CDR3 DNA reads TGTGCCAGCAGCCCTAGGACCGACTCTTTAAGGGGCACCGGGGAGCTGTTTTTT.

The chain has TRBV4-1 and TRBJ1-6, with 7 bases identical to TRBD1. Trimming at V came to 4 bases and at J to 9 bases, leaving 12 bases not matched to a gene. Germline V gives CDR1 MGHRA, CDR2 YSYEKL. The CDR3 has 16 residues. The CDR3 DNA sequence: TGCGCCAGCAGCCTACAGGGGAACGAAGTGGGTTCACCCCTCCACTTT. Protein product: CASSLQGNEVGSPLHF.